Presented here are 7 T cell receptor beta chains from one specimen sequenced in a study of OX40 agonist ivuxolimab in advanced cancers. Here immunoSEQ multiplex PCR was the method, and the copy in TCRdb shows in-frame clones only, minus some. The sample includes 71,000 or so clones, approximately 86% seen only once; the top ten take about 0.75%. The sequencing used CD4+ or CD8+ T cells sorted from blood, collected in a trial of the OX40 agonist ivuxolimab. Receptors were obtained from an adult with an advanced solid tumor such as melanoma, head and neck, liver or kidney cancer.

This chain joins TRBV5-8 and TRBJ2-7; TRBD1 aligns across 8 bases. The V and J ends lost 2 bases and 4 bases, in that order; junction bases with no gene match: 17. The CDR3 contains 18 residues. The germline CDR1 and CDR2 sequences are SGHTS and YDEGEE. This CDR3 reads CASSFTSGGSVMRYEQYF. The CDR3 DNA is TGTGCCAGCAGCTTCACTTCAGGGGGCTCGGTCATGCGGTACGAGCAGTACTTC.

The chain employs TRBV6-5 and TRBJ2-1; 9 bases fit TRBD2. The V segment lost 4 bases and the J segment 7 bases; nucleotides outside the gene matches: 8. Germline-derived CDR1 and CDR2 are MNHEY and SVGAGI. CDR3 length: 15 residues. The CDR3 loop reads CASSSGLAHMNEQFF. DNA of the CDR3: TGTGCCAGCAGTTCCGGACTAGCGCATATGAATGAGCAGTTCTTC.

The rearrangement links TRBV7-2 to TRBJ2-3, with 16 nucleotides matching TRBD2. CDR3 length equals 17 residues. V was clipped by 4 bases and J by 5 bases; unmatched bases: 6. Germline CDR1 SGHTA, CDR2 FQGNSA. CDR3 sequence (DNA): TGTGCCAGCAGCTCCGGGACTAGCGGGGGGGCCATAGATACGCAGTATTTT. Protein sequence: CASSSGTSGGAIDTQYF.

This chain connects TRBV9 to TRBJ2-1; TRBD2 matches 13 bases. J gave up 9 bases and V 4 bases, and 7 bases lay outside the gene matches. Germline V CDR1 and CDR2: SGDLS, YYNGEE. The CDR3 sequence is 15 residues long. The CDR3 coding sequence is TGTGCCAGCAGCCTTACTAGCGGGGGGGATGGTGAGCAGTTCTTC. Translated, it gives CASSLTSGGDGEQFF.

The chain couples TRBV6-5 to TRBJ2-4; 10 bases are a match to TRBD1. Germline assignment: CDR1 MNHEY and CDR2 SVGAGI. Unmatched junction bases numbered 1, after V lost 1 base and J lost 1 base. There are 16 residues in the CDR3. The CDR3 bases are TGTGCCAGCAGTTACTTGGGACAGGGGGCCAAAAACATTCAGTACTTC. This codes for CASSYLGQGAKNIQYF.

This chain connects TRBV5-4 to TRBJ2-5, with D tentatively TRBD1 (6 bases). CDR1 SGHNT and CDR2 YYREEE come from the germline V gene (reference sequence). V was trimmed by 3 bases and J by 2 bases, leaving 14 bases between them. The CDR3 has 15 residues. The CDR3 spells CASSSQTGSQETQYF. In nucleotides, the CDR3 is TGTGCCAGCAGCTCTCAGACAGGATCGCAAGAGACCCAGTACTTC.

The genes are TRBV29-1 and TRBJ2-6; 10 positions agree with TRBD1. In germline, CDR1 is SQVTM, CDR2 ANQGSEA. The CDR3 runs 16 residues. V was pared by 6 bases and J by 2 bases, with 7 bases of the junction left unmatched. CDR3 region: CSVEGQGRPGANVLTF. The CDR3 coding sequence is TGCAGCGTGGAGGGACAGGGGCGCCCTGGGGCCAACGTCCTGACTTTC.